This T cell receptor beta chain was obtained from a study of OX40 agonist ivuxolimab in advanced cancers. Overall study context: Patients' therapy was ivuxolimab, an antibody that acts as an agonist of OX40 (CD134). Ivuxolimab was delivered to patients intravenously every 2 weeks at doses spanning 0.01 to 10 mg/kg. The mean age was roughly 60 years, ranging from about 23 to 79, with more than 70% of participants male. Study-level findings and limits: Clonal expansion was seen in CD4+ and CD8+ blood T cells by week 6 at 0.1 to 3.0 mg/kg.

CDR1 is MGHDK and CDR2 is SYGVNS in the germline V gene. The CDR3 consists of 14 residues. Unmatched junction bases numbered 5, after V lost 7 bases and J lost 2 bases. Turning to this clone: What it recognizes is unknown.

Clones were read by immunoSEQ multiplex PCR, and TCRdb kept only the in-frame ones, dropping some. Here the sample spans around 100,000 clones, around 93% being singletons. The chain carries TRBV25-1 and TRBJ2-3; TRBD2 matches 8 bases. The sequencing here drew on CD4+ or CD8+ T cells sorted from blood, taken in a trial of the OX40 agonist ivuxolimab. The TCR was taken from an adult with an advanced solid tumor such as melanoma, head and neck, liver or kidney cancer. CDR3 sequence: CASTSGSYTDTQYF. CDR3 DNA: TGTGCCAGCACCAGCGGGAGTTACACAGATACGCAGTATTTT.